The clone carrying this T cell receptor beta chain occurred a few times. The antigen remains undetermined. CDR3 length: 13 amino acids. The ends were cut back, 3 bases at V and 5 bases at J, with 10 bases in the middle. Germline CDR1 is SGHTA and CDR2 is FQGNSA. Researchers reported sorting CD4+ naive, central memory, regulatory and stem cell-like memory cells via CD45RO/CCR7/CD25/CD127/CD95/CD27. The data were taken from a study of beta chain features in type 1 diabetes. Study results and limitations: Across patients, naive, central memory and Treg TCRB repertoires exhibited apparently greater similarity than was observed across healthy donors. All four CD4+ subsets of Type 1 diabetes patients contained TCRB CDR3s that were moderately but significantly shorter. Lower insertion and higher deletion counts appeared at VDJ junctions in type 1 diabetes patients.

Expressed TCRB transcripts were sequenced because the isolated RNA had all been reverse transcribed beforehand. Naive, central memory and regulatory T cell samples produced a mean of approximately 4 million reads. Libraries were prepared by immunoSEQ multiplex PCR; TCRdb keeps only in-frame clonotypes and omits some of them. The sample contains 600,000 to 700,000 clones, 13% of which appear only once. Sequences were obtained from naive CD4+ T cells from blood. The chain recombines TRBV7-2 with TRBJ2-5; D is unclear. The clonotype originates from a man aged 18 to 30 with type 1 diabetes. This CDR3 reads CASSFWFGETQYF. In DNA, the CDR3 is TGTGCCAGCAGCTTCTGGTTCGGCGAGACCCAGTACTTC.